These 10 T cell receptor beta chains were all obtained from the same sample, sequenced in a study of post-analysis software for immune sequencing data. Study-level points and caveats: In patients, TRBV5-6, TRBV5-1 and TRBV20-1 belonged to four or five TRBV segments found more frequently than in controls.

These receptors have no known antigen. Prepared TCR beta cDNA libraries contained unique molecular identifiers. TCRdb independently ran MiXCR on the PCR reads; one entry per CDR3 protein. Of 650,000 to 900,000 distinct CDR3 sequences in the sample, 35% to 55% are singletons; the top ten hold around 4.7%. Source material: blood. These receptors all stem from a girl aged 5 to 17 with multiple sclerosis.

V gene TRBV10-3 combines with J gene TRBJ1-6, with 8 bases matching TRBD1. Germline V gene data show CDR1 as ENHRY and CDR2 as SYGVKD. This CDR3 comprises 16 residues. The J segment lost 5 bases and the V segment lost 5 bases, leaving 8 bases of the junction unmatched. The CDR3 region is CAISQQGASNNSPLHF. CDR3 coding DNA: TGTGCCATCAGTCAGCAGGGGGCCTCGAATAATTCACCCCTCCACTTT.

This clonotype was observed a handful of times. The chain recombines TRBV6-5 with TRBJ2-1; 8 bases line up with TRBD2. The V and J ends lost 6 bases and 9 bases, in that order; junction bases with no gene match: 10. Germline CDR1 is MNHEY and CDR2 is SVGAGI. The CDR3 loop spans 14 amino acids. Here the CDR3 DNA reads TGTGCCAGCAGCCGGACTAGCCGGGGGGGTGAGCAGTTCTTC. Protein product: CASSRTSRGGEQFF.

This chain uses TRBV3-1 with TRBJ2-5, with D uncertain. This CDR3 spans 15 amino acids. Germline assignment: CDR1 LGHDT and CDR2 YNNKEL (reference sequence). Trimming pared 4 bases from V and 5 bases from J, leaving 17 bases between. The CDR3 region is CASSLRSPWQETQYF. The CDR3 DNA sequence: TGTGCCAGCAGCCTTCGGTCCCCTTGGCAGGAGACCCAGTACTTC.

The chain is built from TRBV13 and TRBJ2-1; TRBD2 aligns across 7 bases. CDR1 and CDR2 from the germline V gene are PRHDT and FYEKMQ (reference sequence). This CDR3 has 13 residues. With 5 bases clipped from V and 9 bases from J, the junction kept 7 bases outside the gene matches. The DNA of the CDR3 is TGTGCCAGCAGCCCCTACCGCGGGAGTGAGCAGTTCTTC. It yields the protein CASSPYRGSEQFF.

J is TRBJ1-2 and V is TRBV12-3 or TRBV12-4; 7 bases line up with TRBD1. The CDR3 spans 15 residues. The J segment lost 5 bases and the V segment lost 5 bases, leaving 11 bases of the junction unmatched. CDR3 in amino acids: CASSTQGQQFYGYTF. CDR3 nucleotide sequence: TGTGCCAGCAGTACTCAGGGACAGCAGTTTTATGGCTACACCTTC.

This sequence joins TRBV7-2 and TRBJ2-3, with D uncertain. The V gene lost 1 base and the J gene lost 2 bases, with 10 bases spanning the gap. The CDR3 spans 15 residues. Germline V gene sequence: CDR1 SGHTA, CDR2 FQGNSA. CDR3 protein: CASSLGLVSTDTQYF. The CDR3 DNA is TGTGCCAGCAGCTTAGGGCTAGTCTCCACAGATACGCAGTATTTT.

This chain uses TRBV6-5 with TRBJ2-1; D gene unclear. The CDR3 extends over 15 amino acids. The V end lost 2 bases, the J end lost 2 bases, and 10 bases lay between the germline ends. Germline assignment: CDR1 MNHEY and CDR2 SVGAGI. The CDR3 loop is CASSYGLDPYNEQFF. CDR3 DNA sequence: TGTGCCAGCAGTTACGGGCTAGACCCCTACAATGAGCAGTTCTTC.

The chain joins TRBV18 to TRBJ1-1; 8 nucleotides line up with TRBD1. This CDR3 is built from 17 residues. After removal of 1 base from V and 4 bases from J, the junction contained 11 bases not matched to a gene. Per germline, CDR1 KGHSH and CDR2 LQKENI. The CDR3 DNA sequence: TGTGCCAGCTCACCACGACAGGGGAAGGGTCGGGGCACTGAAGCTTTCTTT. Its translation is CASSPRQGKGRGTEAFF.

This clonotype was recorded only once. The V gene is TRBV10-3, the J gene TRBJ2-5; 7 bases are a match to TRBD1. This CDR3 spans 14 amino acids. The ends lost 6 bases at V and 2 bases at J; junction bases unmatched: 6. Germline CDR1 ENHRY, CDR2 SYGVKD. The CDR3 DNA is TGTGCCATCAGCTCAAGCAGGGGGCAAGAGACCCAGTACTTC. As protein: CAISSSRGQETQYF.

The chain links TRBV29-1 to TRBJ2-3; 11 nucleotides match TRBD2. CDR1 is SQVTM and CDR2 is ANQGSEA in the germline V gene. This CDR3 has 17 residues. V trimming: 1 base; J trimming: 4 bases; junction bases outside the gene matches: 10. CDR3 in DNA: TGCAGCGTTGAAGGACACCCACTAGCGGGAGTGGCAGATACGCAGTATTTT. This encodes CSVEGHPLAGVADTQYF.